This is a list of T cell receptor beta chains from one sample in a study of T cell responses to AZD1222 COVID-19 vaccine. Measured with immunoSEQ multiplex PCR; TCRdb has only the in-frame clones, and not every one. The sample contains about 49,000 clones, more than 60% of which appear only once. Sequences were derived from peripheral blood, sampled on day 0 of MenACWY control vaccination. These receptor sequences come from an adult in good health. The CDR3 runs from the conserved cysteine through the conserved F or W. The D gene is left open where the match is weak. Some rows mark clone size as missing; the rest say once, few, many or name a class of expanded clone.

-	TRBV6-5	TRBJ1-5	TRBD1	CASSNGQEPQPQHF	TGTGCCAGCAGTAACGGACAGGAGCCTCAGCCCCAGCATTTT
-	TRBV23-1	TRBJ1-5	-	CASSQQLKDSNQPQHF	TGCGCCAGCAGTCAACAGCTAAAAGATAGCAATCAGCCCCAGCATTTT
-	TRBV7-9	TRBJ2-5	TRBD2	CASSLTRASGFMRETQYF	TGTGCCAGCAGCTTAACTAGGGCTAGCGGATTCATGAGGGAGACCCAGTACTTC
-	TRBV18	TRBJ2-3	-	CASSQGPDTQYF	TGTGCCAGCTCCCAGGGTCCAGATACGCAGTATTTT
-	TRBV19	TRBJ1-5	TRBD1	CASTPRGDSYSHSNQPQHF	TGTGCCAGTACACCCCGGGGGGACAGTTACAGCCATAGCAATCAGCCCCAGCATTTT
-	TRBV12-3/TRBV12-4	TRBJ1-2	-	CASSYTPDYGYTF	TGTGCCAGCAGTTATACACCCGACTATGGCTACACCTTC
-	TRBV7-9	TRBJ1-1	-	CASSLQENTEAFF	TGTGCCAGCAGTTTACAAGAGAACACTGAAGCTTTCTTT
few	TRBV4-1	TRBJ2-6	-	CASSQGGRGRSGANVLTF	TGCGCCAGCAGCCAAGGAGGCAGGGGTCGCTCTGGGGCCAACGTCCTGACTTTC
-	TRBV7-9	TRBJ1-2	-	CASSLGQFYGYTF	TGTGCCAGCAGCTTAGGGCAGTTCTATGGCTACACCTTC
-	TRBV12-3/TRBV12-4	TRBJ1-1	-	CASSLGGGTEAFF	TGTGCCAGCAGTTTAGGTGGGGGGACTGAAGCTTTCTTT
few	TRBV6-6	TRBJ1-2	-	CATQWDTNYGYTF	TGTGCCACACAATGGGACACTAACTATGGCTACACCTTC
-	TRBV7-9	TRBJ1-5	TRBD1	CASSRQGAGNQPQHF	TGTGCCAGCAGTCGACAGGGGGCAGGCAATCAGCCCCAGCATTTT
-	TRBV11-2	TRBJ1-2	-	CASSLSYSNYGYTF	TGTGCCAGCAGCTTAAGTTACTCTAACTATGGCTACACCTTC
-	TRBV27	TRBJ1-5	-	CASRKGYSNQPQHF	TGTGCCAGCAGAAAGGGTTACAGCAATCAGCCCCAGCATTTT
-	TRBV19	TRBJ1-3	-	CASSPEGNTIYF	TGTGCCAGTAGCCCAGAAGGAAACACCATATATTTT
-	TRBV24-1	TRBJ1-5	-	CATSDTGSSQPQHF	TGTGCCACCAGTGATACAGGGAGCAGTCAGCCCCAGCATTTT
-	TRBV11-2	TRBJ2-2	-	CASSSLGVTTGELFF	TGTGCCAGCAGCTCCCTCGGGGTAACCACCGGGGAGCTGTTTTTT
-	TRBV29-1	TRBJ1-2	-	CSVLGVANYGYTF	TGCAGCGTGTTGGGAGTAGCTAACTATGGCTACACCTTC
-	TRBV5-6	TRBJ2-4	-	CASKTVAKNIQYF	TGTGCCAGCAAGACAGTAGCCAAAAACATTCAGTACTTC
-	TRBV7-2	TRBJ2-7	TRBD1	CASSWGPDRGPYEQYF	TGTGCCAGCAGCTGGGGACCCGACAGGGGGCCCTACGAGCAGTACTTC
-	TRBV19	TRBJ2-1	TRBD1	CASSIWMDRVNEQFF	TGTGCCAGTAGTATTTGGATGGACAGGGTTAATGAGCAGTTCTTC
-	TRBV4-1	TRBJ1-4	TRBD1	CASTSGGDLQKLFF	TGCGCCAGCACCTCAGGGGGTGACCTCCAAAAACTGTTTTTT
-	TRBV27	TRBJ1-5	-	CASRRGGNNQPQHF	TGTGCCAGCAGACGTGGGGGTAACAATCAGCCCCAGCATTTT
-	TRBV15	TRBJ1-2	-	CATSRDNWGTGYTF	TGTGCCACCAGCAGAGATAATTGGGGGACCGGCTACACCTTC
-	TRBV5-6	TRBJ2-6	-	CASSLKPGTGANVLTF	TGTGCCAGCAGCTTGAAACCGGGCACTGGGGCCAACGTCCTGACTTTC
-	TRBV4-1	TRBJ2-5	TRBD1	CASSDRTGQETQYF	TGCGCCAGCAGCGATCGGACAGGGCAAGAGACCCAGTACTTC
once	TRBV6-1	TRBJ2-1	-	CASSEVRGPNEQFF	TGTGCCAGCAGTGAAGTAAGAGGGCCCAATGAGCAGTTCTTC
-	TRBV18	TRBJ1-5	-	CASSETRGGQPQHF	TGTGCCAGCTCCGAAACCAGGGGAGGTCAGCCCCAGCATTTT
once	TRBV19	TRBJ1-6	-	CASSRTPDSPLHF	TGTGCCAGTAGCAGGACTCCTGATTCACCCCTCCACTTT
-	TRBV12-5	TRBJ1-1	-	CASGLRGGGTEAFF	TGTGCTAGTGGTTTGCGGGGCGGAGGCACTGAAGCTTTCTTT
-	TRBV9	TRBJ2-2	TRBD1	CASSVARAGGSVTGELFF	TGTGCCAGCAGCGTAGCTCGGGCAGGGGGCTCGGTAACCGGGGAGCTGTTTTTT
-	TRBV7-2	TRBJ2-7	-	CASSARLSYEQYF	TGTGCCAGCAGCGCCCGACTTTCCTACGAGCAGTACTTC
-	TRBV5-4	TRBJ2-6	-	CALQSTGANVLTF	TGTGCCCTCCAGAGCACTGGGGCCAACGTCCTGACTTTC
-	TRBV2	TRBJ2-7	-	CASRAVSSYEQYF	TGTGCCAGCAGGGCGGTCTCCTCCTACGAGCAGTACTTC
few	TRBV6-1	TRBJ1-5	-	CASSEIWQGNSNQPQHF	TGTGCCAGCAGTGAAATTTGGCAGGGGAATAGCAATCAGCCCCAGCATTTT
-	TRBV6-4	TRBJ2-3	-	CASSALLGGTDTQYF	TGTGCCAGCAGTGCCCTCCTGGGCGGCACAGATACGCAGTATTTT
-	TRBV23-1	TRBJ2-1	TRBD1	CASSQGDRGTYNEQFF	TGCGCCAGCAGTCAAGGAGACAGGGGAACCTACAATGAGCAGTTCTTC
few	TRBV18	TRBJ1-1	-	CASSPLPQRMNTEAFF	TGTGCCAGCTCACCTCTTCCACAGAGGATGAACACTGAAGCTTTCTTT
-	TRBV28	TRBJ1-1	-	CASREAEAFF	TGTGCCAGCAGGGAGGCTGAAGCTTTCTTT
-	TRBV14	TRBJ1-3	-	CASRVGRTGNTIYF	TGTGCCAGCAGGGTGGGACGAACTGGAAACACCATATATTTT
-	TRBV9	TRBJ2-2	TRBD2	CASSGRALGELFF	TGTGCCTCGAGCGGGAGGGCCCTCGGGGAGCTGTTTTTT
-	TRBV4-2	TRBJ1-5	-	CASSTGGGNQPQHF	TGTGCCAGCAGCACAGGCGGGGGCAATCAGCCCCAGCATTTT
few	TRBV19	TRBJ1-1	-	CASSPYGVMNTEAFF	TGTGCCAGTAGTCCATACGGAGTCATGAACACTGAAGCTTTCTTT